This T cell receptor (beta chain) was captured by sequencing in a study of glioma-infiltrating T cells. Study at large: WHO grade II oligodendrogliomas or astrocytomas, plus non-recurrent WHO grade IV glioblastomas, were sampled. Findings and limits, study-wide: Tissue-blood divergence was below expectation in non-neoplastic patients, above in gliomas.

Comments on this clonotype: Its antigen is unknown.

The iRepertoire nested amplicon-rescue multiplex PCR amplified TCR alpha and beta CDR3s from RNA. TCRdb recomputed calls from the multiplex PCR reads with MiXCR, one row per CDR3 protein. The sample consists of 400,000 or so distinct CDR3 sequences, 41% of them appearing once. CDR1 LGHDT and CDR2 YNNKEL come from the germline V gene (reference sequence). V lost 0 bases and J lost 4; bases outside the gene matches: 6. The CDR3 is made up of 15 amino acids. The chain employs TRBV3-1 and TRBJ2-7; 7 nucleotides line up with TRBD1. Sequenced material: glioma tissue, nonneoplastic brain tissue, or PBMCs (not recorded which). The clonotype originates from a human donor with low-grade glioma or glioblastoma, undergoing nonglioma brain surgery, or in good health (not recorded which). CDR3 sequence: CASSQEGTAEYEQYF. For the CDR3, the DNA is TGTGCCAGCAGCCAAGAAGGGACAGCCGAATACGAGCAGTACTTC.